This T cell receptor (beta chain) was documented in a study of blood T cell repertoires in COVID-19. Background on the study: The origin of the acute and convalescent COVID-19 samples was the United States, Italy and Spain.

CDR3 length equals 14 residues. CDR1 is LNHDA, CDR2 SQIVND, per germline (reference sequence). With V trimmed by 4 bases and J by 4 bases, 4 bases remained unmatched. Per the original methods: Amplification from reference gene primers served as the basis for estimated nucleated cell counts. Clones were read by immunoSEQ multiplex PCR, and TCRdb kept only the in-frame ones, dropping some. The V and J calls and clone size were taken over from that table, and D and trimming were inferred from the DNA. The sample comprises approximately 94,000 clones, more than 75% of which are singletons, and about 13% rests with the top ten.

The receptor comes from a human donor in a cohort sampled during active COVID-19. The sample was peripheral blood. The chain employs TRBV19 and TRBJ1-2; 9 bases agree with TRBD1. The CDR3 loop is CASSTQGAGYGYTF. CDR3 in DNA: TGTGCCAGTAGTACACAGGGGGCGGGCTATGGCTACACCTTC.